This TCR beta chain was sequenced for a study of OX40 agonist ivuxolimab in advanced cancers. The wider study: At doses from 0.01 to 10 mg/kg, patients were given intravenous ivuxolimab every 2 weeks. Hepatocellular carcinoma, melanoma, renal cell or head and neck cancer occurred in dose-escalation patients. Findings and limits, study-wide: Normalized T-cell clonal expansion was also low in a subset of nonresponders.

V lost 6 bases to trimming and J lost 0 bases, with 9 bases between them. This CDR3 has 14 residues. Germline V gene lookup returns CDR1 MNHNY and CDR2 SVGAGI (reference sequence). This clone has just one count. Its antigen is not identified. The sampling schedule covered blood at baseline, cycle 4 day 1, and cycle 7 day 1. Here immunoSEQ multiplex PCR was the method, and the copy in TCRdb shows in-frame clones only, minus some. Of roughly 70,000 clones detected, roughly 80% appear once; the ten largest clones hold approximately 6.8%. The origin of this receptor is an adult with an advanced solid tumor such as melanoma, head and neck, liver or kidney cancer. The rearrangement joins TRBV6-6 to TRBJ1-5; tentative D call: TRBD1 (5 bases). Sequencing was performed on CD4+ or CD8+ T cells sorted from blood, taken in a trial of the OX40 agonist ivuxolimab. CDR3 coding DNA: TGTGCCAGCAGGGGGGGATTTAGCAATCAGCCCCAGCATTTT. Residues: CASRGGFSNQPQHF.